These 21 T cell receptor beta chains share one sample of origin, sequenced in a study of shared clonotypes between healthy human individuals. CD45RO-negative, CCR7-selected cells formed the naive CD8 fraction, which excluded terminally differentiated effector memory CD45RA+ cells. Repertoires were generated with immunoSEQ multiplex PCR, while TCRdb's copy carries only in-frame clones and drops some. The data hold hundreds of thousands of clones, with approximately 96% observed a single time. The sequenced sample was naive CD8+ T cells sorted from blood. The receptors stem from a young woman in good health.

The chain couples TRBV19 to TRBJ1-1; a weak D match, TRBD1 (6 bases). Germline V gene lookup returns CDR1 LNHDA and CDR2 SQIVND (reference sequence). CDR3 length equals 13 residues. V was clipped by 5 bases and J by 7 bases, with 14 bases between them. Here the CDR3 DNA reads TGTGCCAGTAGTCCTGAAGGGGGACTTGAAGCTTTCTTT. The encoded protein is CASSPEGGLEAFF.

The CDR3 DNA sequence: TGTGCCAGCGCTACAGGGGAACGGGTGCAGTACTTC. Protein: CASATGERVQYF. V is TRBV7-9 and J is TRBJ2-7; TRBD1 matches 7 bases. The CDR3 runs to 12 residues. Trimming at V came to 8 bases and at J to 9 bases, leaving 10 bases not matched to a gene. CDR1 is SEHNR, CDR2 FQNEAQ, per germline (reference sequence).

The J gene is TRBJ1-1, the V gene TRBV4-1; a possible D gene is TRBD1 (6 bases). Germline values: CDR1 MGHRA, CDR2 YSYEKL. The V and J ends lost 1 base and 7 bases respectively, with 10 bases between them. The CDR3 has 13 residues. CDR3 sequence (DNA): TGCGCCAGCAGCCAAGTTAGGGGGGATGAAGCTTTCTTT. Protein product: CASSQVRGDEAFF.

This clone came up once. This chain joins TRBV5-6 and TRBJ2-1, with D perhaps TRBD2 (6 bases). This CDR3 has 14 amino acids. Looked up from germline, CDR1 is SGHDT and CDR2 is YYEEEE. Trimming removed 0 bases from V and 4 bases from J, with 8 bases in between. The CDR3 is CASSLGRGYNEQFF. The CDR3 DNA is TGTGCCAGCAGCTTGGGACGGGGGTACAATGAGCAGTTCTTC.

The V call is TRBV11-3, the J call TRBJ2-1, with TRBD2 identical over 8 bases. The J segment lost 8 bases and the V segment lost 5 bases, leaving 11 bases of the junction unmatched. The CDR3 consists of 15 residues. CDR1 and CDR2 from the germline V gene are SGHNT and YENEEA. This CDR3 is CASSPPDGRGDEQFF. DNA of the CDR3: TGTGCCAGCAGCCCCCCCGACGGGAGGGGGGATGAGCAGTTCTTC. Full variable domain (remainder filled in from reference TRBV11-3 and TRBJ2-1): EAGVVQSPRYKIIEKKQPVAFWCNPISGHNTLYWYLQNLGQGPELLIRYENEEAVDDSQLPKDRFSAERLKGVDSTLKIQPAELGDSAVYLCASSPPDGRGDEQFFGPGTRLTVL.

The rearrangement joins TRBV9 to TRBJ2-5; weak D call: TRBD2 (6 bases). With 0 bases removed from V and 5 bases from J, the gap between germline ends came to 11 bases. The CDR3 is 14 residues long. The germline CDR1 and CDR2 sequences are SGDLS and YYNGEE. DNA for the CDR3: TGTGCCAGCAGCGTAGAACAGGCGGGGGAGACCCAGTACTTC. It translates to CASSVEQAGETQYF.

The chain uses TRBV6-6 and TRBJ2-5; TRBD2 aligns across 8 bases. The CDR3 runs to 13 residues. Germline-derived CDR1 and CDR2 are MNHNY and SVGAGI (reference sequence). V was clipped by 10 bases and J by 2 bases; unmatched bases: 6. The CDR3 loop reads CATSRLAQETQYF. As DNA, the CDR3 is TGTGCCACTTCCCGACTAGCGCAAGAGACCCAGTACTTC.

This clone occurred once. The chain employs TRBV9 and TRBJ2-1; D unclear. The germline CDR1 and CDR2 sequences are SGDLS and YYNGEE. The CDR3 runs to 13 residues. V lost 1 base, J lost 6 bases, and 8 bases lay in between. Here the CDR3 reads CASSVQLTNEQFF. CDR3 DNA sequence: TGTGCCAGCAGCGTACAACTTACCAATGAGCAGTTCTTC.

The chain employs TRBV9 and TRBJ2-2; 11 bases line up with TRBD1. Trimming cost V 4 bases and J 7 bases; bases outside gene matches: 9. The CDR3 has 16 residues. Germline-derived CDR1 and CDR2 are SGDLS and YYNGEE. In nucleotides, the CDR3 is TGTGCCAGCAGCACCAGGTGGGACAGGGGGTACGGGGAGCTGTTTTTT. It is translated as CASSTRWDRGYGELFF.

The rearrangement uses TRBV9 and TRBJ2-1; tentatively, D is TRBD2 (5 bases). The V and J ends lost 4 bases and 13 bases respectively, with 15 bases between them. CDR1 and CDR2 (germline): SGDLS, YYNGEE. This CDR3 has 12 amino acids. The CDR3 spells CASSPRRTPQFF. Written as DNA, the CDR3 is TGTGCCAGCAGCCCTAGACGGACTCCACAGTTCTTC.

The chain has TRBV4-1 and TRBJ2-3, with no clear D. Looked up from germline, CDR1 is MGHRA and CDR2 is YSYEKL. The CDR3 loop spans 17 amino acids. Trimming took 4 bases from V and 3 from J, leaving 20 bases between them. CDR3: CASSPRSPGSSTDTQYF. The CDR3 DNA reads as TGCGCCAGCAGCCCAAGGTCCCCAGGCTCGTCGACAGATACGCAGTATTTT.

V usage is TRBV7-9 and J usage is TRBJ2-1, with 10 bases aligning to TRBD2. V shed 5 bases and J 5 bases; nucleotides not matched to a gene: 12. The germline V gene has CDR1 SEHNR and CDR2 FQNEAQ (reference sequence). The CDR3 is 17 residues long. For the CDR3, the DNA is TGTGCCAGCAGCCCTACCATCGGGACTAGCGTCCACAATGAGCAGTTCTTC. Translated: CASSPTIGTSVHNEQFF.

The chain employs TRBV15 and TRBJ2-5; no definite D call. CDR3 length equals 16 residues. Trimming took 5 bases from V and 3 from J, leaving 19 bases between them. Germline values: CDR1 LNHNV, CDR2 YYDKDF (reference sequence). The CDR3 reads CATSARASRSKETQYF. CDR3 bases: TGTGCCACCAGCGCGCGAGCCTCCAGAAGTAAAGAGACCCAGTACTTC. The full variable domain, completed using reference TRBV15 and TRBJ2-5, is DAMVIQNPRYQVTQFGKPVTLSCSQTLNHNVMYWYQQKSSQAPKLLFHYYDKDFNNEADTPDNFQSRRPNTSFCFLDIRSPGLGDTAMYLCATSARASRSKETQYFGPGTRLLVL.

The chain combines TRBV7-6 with TRBJ2-3; 7 bases are shared with TRBD2. The CDR3 totals 15 residues. Germline V gene sequence: CDR1 SGHVS, CDR2 FNYEAQ. The junction had 8 bases not matched to a gene; V was cut back by 8 bases and J by 0 bases. CDR3 nucleotide sequence: TGTGCCAGCGCTCCGGGGGGACCTAGCACAGATACGCAGTATTTT. Translated, it gives CASAPGGPSTDTQYF.

The chain has TRBV5-6 and TRBJ2-4; weak D call: TRBD2 (5 bases). This CDR3 contains 15 residues. V was pared by 2 bases and J by 3 bases, with 12 bases between. Germline CDR1 SGHDT, CDR2 YYEEEE. The CDR3 here is CASSFTVGGKNIQYF. Here the CDR3 DNA reads TGTGCCAGCAGCTTCACCGTCGGAGGCAAAAACATTCAGTACTTC.

V usage is TRBV11-2 and J usage is TRBJ2-1; 10 bases match TRBD2. V trimming: 4 bases; J trimming: 7 bases; junction bases outside the gene matches: 10. This CDR3 is built from 16 residues. Germline CDR1 and CDR2: SGHAT and FQNNGV. Written as DNA, the CDR3 is TGTGCCAGCAGCTCACTTAGCGGGAGGTCGGGGAATGAGCAGTTCTTC. Translated: CASSSLSGRSGNEQFF.

A note on this clone: Distinct nucleotide sequences in the sample also encode this CDR3. V gene TRBV4-1 combines with J gene TRBJ2-7, with D perhaps matching TRBD2 (6 bases). Trimming removed 4 bases at V and 4 bases at J, with 11 bases between. The CDR3 extends over 13 amino acids. Germline V gene data show CDR1 as MGHRA and CDR2 as YSYEKL. In DNA form, the CDR3 reads TGCGCCAGCAGCCTGTCCGGGAGTTACGAGCAGTACTTC. Translating gives CASSLSGSYEQYF.

The chain employs TRBV7-9 and TRBJ2-7; TRBD1 matches 9 bases. Trimming at V came to 6 bases and at J to 4 bases, leaving 10 bases not matched to a gene. Germline V CDR1 and CDR2: SEHNR, FQNEAQ (reference sequence). The CDR3 covers 15 residues. The CDR3 DNA reads TGTGCCAGCAGTGAAACAGGGGGCTTAACTTACGAGCAGTACTTC. Encoded protein: CASSETGGLTYEQYF.

This clone was recorded once. V usage is TRBV4-1 and J usage is TRBJ1-5; D remains ambiguous. Germline-derived CDR1 and CDR2 are MGHRA and YSYEKL. The CDR3 contains 15 residues. Trimming shortened V by 0 bases and J by 0 bases, and 6 bases separated the two germline ends. The chain's CDR3 is CASSQDTVSNQPQHF. For the CDR3, the DNA is TGCGCCAGCAGCCAAGATACAGTTAGCAATCAGCCCCAGCATTTT.

The V and J genes are TRBV4-1 and TRBJ2-7; possible D gene TRBD1, 5 bases. V was pared by 5 bases and J by 5 bases, with 16 bases between. CDR1 MGHRA and CDR2 YSYEKL come from the germline V gene. The length of the CDR3 is 14 residues. The chain's CDR3 is CASSLGDTRDEQYF. Here the CDR3 DNA reads TGCGCCAGCAGCTTAGGGGATACCCGGGACGAGCAGTACTTC.

This clone was seen only once. This chain joins TRBV5-8 and TRBJ2-7, with D possibly matching TRBD2 (6 bases). In germline, CDR1 is SGHTS, CDR2 YDEGEE. The CDR3 sequence is 16 residues long. V gave up 2 bases and J gave up 4 bases, with 19 bases separating them. Here the CDR3 DNA reads TGTGCCAGCAGCTTACCGACCAGGACGGGAGTGTACGAGCAGTACTTC. Translating it yields CASSLPTRTGVYEQYF. The whole variable domain, remainder taken from reference TRBV5-8 and TRBJ2-7, is EAGVTQSPTHLIKTRGQQATLRCSPISGHTSVYWYQQALGLGLQFLLWYDEGEERNRGNFPPRFSGRQFPNYSSELNVNALELEDSALYLCASSLPTRTGVYEQYFGPGTRLTVT.